This TCR beta chain was sequenced during a study of cytomegalovirus exposure and HLA in healthy donors. Whole-study results and caveats: Listed as cytomegalovirus-associated were approximately 160 TCR beta chains. Common viral pathogens seemed, in a later analysis, to connect with several of the most significant clusters.

The CDR3 contains 18 residues. Unmatched junction bases numbered 13, after V lost 1 base and J lost 4 bases. Germline V gene data show CDR1 as SGHDN and CDR2 as FVKESK. Remarks on this clone: Its matching antigen is unknown.

The PCR had 60 Vbeta and 13 Jbeta primers. Sequencing was performed with immunoSEQ multiplex PCR; in TCRdb, only in-frame clones are kept and a portion is missing. The data contain some 150,000 clones, 65% to 85% of them singletons. The receptor's source is a male donor in good health and CMV-seronegative. The chain has TRBV14 and TRBJ2-7, with 10 nucleotides matching TRBD1. Sequencing input: PBMCs. The CDR3 region has the DNA TGTGCCAGCAGCCAAGTATTAGTTTATTGGGACAGGGGTTACGAGCAGTACTTC. Protein: CASSQVLVYWDRGYEQYF.